The present T cell receptor (beta chain) was sequenced within a study of blood T cell repertoires in COVID-19. Overall study: T cells, B-cell-depleted T cells, or PBMCs supplied cDNA or gDNA.

Participants were placed into cohorts based on the clinical history they reported. Germline CDR1 and CDR2: MDHEN and SYDVKM. This CDR3 contains 16 residues. V was cut by 6 bases and J by 9 bases, with 21 bases left in between. Assay used: immunoSEQ multiplex PCR; TCRdb lists only in-frame clones, some missing. The sample has more than 300,000 clones, nearly 90% seen once. The sample taken for sequencing was PBMCs or T cells enriched from blood (not recorded which). V and J are TRBV28 and TRBJ1-6; maybe TRBD1 (5 bases). The TCR originated in a woman between 25 and 40 years old who had recovered from COVID-19. This chain's CDR3 is CASSPYHYRGGSPLHF. As DNA, the CDR3 is TGTGCCAGCAGCCCCTATCACTATCGGGGGGGTTCACCCCTCCACTTT.